One T cell receptor beta chain is described in this entry. This sample is drawn from a study of blood T cell repertoires in COVID-19. Looking at the study overall: In each case, the material was cDNA or gDNA derived from T cells, B-cell-depleted T cells, or PBMCs.

Per the original data handling: Reference gene primer amplification yielded estimated nucleated cell counts. Clones were read by immunoSEQ multiplex PCR, and TCRdb kept only the in-frame ones, dropping some. Clone size and V and J calls were adopted from that table, with D and trimming inferred from the DNA. The table has fewer than 250,000 clones, approximately 78% seen once; the top ten hold over 9.5%. V dropped 5 bases and J dropped 1 base, with 10 bases sitting between them. The CDR3 spans 14 residues. Germline V CDR1 and CDR2: MGHRA, YSYEKL. The source is a woman aged 40 to 50 with acute or convalescent COVID-19. This rearrangement joins TRBV4-1 to TRBJ2-3; D call uncertain. The source material was peripheral blood. The CDR3 loop is CASSYELGTDTQYF. DNA for the CDR3: TGCGCCAGCAGCTACGAACTGGGCACAGATACGCAGTATTTT.